The rows below give T cell receptor beta chains drawn from one sample of a study of blood T cell repertoires in COVID-19. This table comes from immunoSEQ multiplex PCR, and its TCRdb copy is limited to in-frame clones, with some not included. The sample yields a few hundred thousand clones, around 90% seen once. The sequenced sample consisted of PBMCs or T cells enriched from blood (not recorded which). The receptors shown here come from a human donor in a cohort exposed to, infected with or recovered from COVID-19 (not recorded which). The donor label of this sample is uncertain. Each CDR3 is given with its conserved first and last residue.

>TRBV7-6
CASSYQGAQETQYF
>TRBV5-1
CASSIGAGPTYEQYF
>TRBV6-5
CASSLIDTGELFF
>TRBV9
CASSSGSGGRTDTQYF
>TRBV30
CACSWGGYGYTF
>TRBV10-3
CATKNSGGTETQYF
>TRBV7-9
CASSLPTGLGYF
>TRBV19
CASSADRTGPYYGYTF
>TRBV7-9
CASSLGAGQGDYGYTF
>TRBV6-2/TRBV6-3
CASSPSTGGTGTEAFF
>TRBV19
CASSIVTGGNQPQHF
>TRBV5-1
CASSFFAPGQGAEKLFF
>TRBV6-5
CASSYFRGGYYEQYF
>TRBV7-9
CASSQGTSRSGELFF
>TRBV9
CASSDRTGFKETQYF
>TRBV4-2
CASSQDGAGGVYGYTF
>TRBV6-2/TRBV6-3
CASSLWPNTEAFF
>TRBV11-3
CASSDRTVTGELFF
>TRBV5-4
CASSFGTSGNTDTQYF
>TRBV19
CASSPHILSGVNNEQFF
>TRBV6-5
CASSFGQATEQFF
>TRBV7-2
CASSSAGAEQYF
>TRBV10-2
CASSEKWGGTDTQYF
>TRBV19
CASNQPGQLHLPGELFF
>TRBV27
CASTSVLYEQYF
>TRBV15
CATSGTGQPNSPLHF
>TRBV7-9
CASSSAREMTYEQYF
>TRBV30
CAWGGTLQDTQYF
>TRBV2
CASTKTGRAVFRGGDTEAFF
>TRBV18
CASSPSGGDKNIQYF
>TRBV2
CASLRDRDTDTQYF
>TRBV11-2
CASSSRQVGGEKLFF
>TRBV5-4
CASSPQGNYGYTF
>TRBV27
CASTPGRGNSPLHF
>TRBV2
CASSRQGRGSYEQYF
>TRBV28
CASSSQDRVQPQHF